Described below is a single T cell receptor beta chain sequence and its context. The data are from a study of early T cells in non-severe SARS-CoV-2 infection. This CDR3 is built from 16 residues. Trimming left V 2 bases short and J 3 bases short, with 14 bases between. Germline V gene lookup returns CDR1 SEHNR and CDR2 FQNEAQ (reference sequence). A single record per CDR3 protein comes from TCRdb applying MiXCR to the 5' RACE reads. Of more than 90,000 distinct CDR3 sequences in the sample, 9.5% to 12% were seen once. Sequenced input: whole blood. This chain links TRBV7-9 with TRBJ2-4; the D gene is possibly TRBD2 (6 bases). The sequence was collected from an adult who was a healthcare worker with PCR-confirmed SARS-CoV-2 infection or an uninfected control (not recorded which). The CDR3 region is CASSLSGERGKNIQYF. In DNA form, the CDR3 reads TGTGCCAGCAGCTTATCGGGAGAAAGGGGCAAAAACATTCAGTACTTC.